Given below is one T cell receptor beta chain in context. Its antigen is as yet unknown. Using its own MiXCR run on the reads, TCRdb lists one record per CDR3 protein. The sample records about 740,000 distinct CDR3 sequences, approximately 40% being singletons. CDR3 size: 15 residues. Germline V CDR1 and CDR2: LNHNV, YYDKDF (reference sequence). V was trimmed by 1 base and J by 2 bases, leaving 9 bases between them. The source of the sample is a study of T cell repertoires in cytomegalovirus infection. Broader study findings: Summed public TCR beta family frequency identified CMV carriers bearing the relevant HLA. Ex vivo responses were dominated by HLA-C-restricted CMV-specific TCR beta clonotypes.

The origin of this receptor is a human donor in good health (CMV status not recorded). Some clones in this sample may be carry-over from other donors' samples. The sequenced sample consisted of PBMCs. The chain is built from TRBV15 and TRBJ1-3, with D perhaps matching TRBD1 (5 bases). The CDR3 spells CATSRGTGTGNTIYF. CDR3 nucleotide sequence: TGTGCCACCAGCAGAGGCACAGGCACTGGAAACACCATATATTTT.